The clone carrying this TCR beta chain was observed at least ten times. Its cognate antigen is unknown. Unique molecular identifiers (one per individual cDNA molecule) were attached. Via MiXCR, TCRdb re-called the 5' RACE reads, giving one row per CDR3 protein. The data hold just over 25,000 distinct CDR3 sequences, with 4.5% to 5.5% observed a single time. The source of the sample is a study of early T cells in non-severe SARS-CoV-2 infection. Turning to the study itself: Whole-blood bulk RNA, unsorted, was sequenced, and chains were unpaired.

CDR1 and CDR2 from the germline V gene are SGHRS and YFSETQ. The ends were cut back, 0 bases at V and 6 bases at J, with 4 bases in the middle. The CDR3 extends over 12 amino acids. Study-level findings and limits: Private and CD4 specificities were missed by VDJdb matching, which favored anti-spike CD8 responses.

The receptor's source is an adult who was a healthcare worker with PCR-confirmed SARS-CoV-2 infection or an uninfected control (not recorded which). The sequenced material came from whole blood. This chain links TRBV5-1 with TRBJ1-5; D remains unclear. This CDR3 reads CASSLDGQPQHF. The CDR3 coding sequence is TGCGCCAGCAGCTTGGATGGTCAGCCCCAGCATTTT. Filled out from reference TRBV5-1 and TRBJ1-5, the complete variable domain reads KAGVTQTPRYLIKTRGQQVTLSCSPISGHRSVSWYQQTPGQGLQFLFEYFSETQRNKGNFPGRFSGRQFSNSRSEMNVSTLELGDSALYLCASSLDGQPQHFGDGTRLSIL.